One and the same sample provided the 2 T cell receptor beta chains below, sequenced in a study of blood T cell repertoires in COVID-19. Profiled with immunoSEQ multiplex PCR; TCRdb holds only in-frame clones, not every one. The profile shows about 180,000 clones, 87% of them singletons. The sequencing sample was made of PBMCs or T cells enriched from blood (not recorded which). Every receptor here comes from a human donor with acute COVID-19. The donor label of this sample is uncertain.

The CDR3 spells CASSLAGTQETQYF. The CDR3 DNA is TGTGCCAGCAGTCTAGCGGGGACGCAAGAGACCCAGTACTTC. The V gene is TRBV2, the J gene TRBJ2-5; 9 nucleotides match TRBD2. Germline CDR1 and CDR2: SNHLY and FYNNEI. The CDR3 has 14 amino acids. The ends lost 5 bases at V and 2 bases at J; junction bases unmatched: 3.

The genes are TRBV6-1 and TRBJ1-5, with a tentative D call TRBD1 (6 bases). This CDR3 has 15 residues. Trimming cost V 3 bases and J 2 bases, with 11 bases left between them. Germline V gene sequence: CDR1 MNHNS, CDR2 SASEGT. The CDR3 DNA reads TGTGCCAGCAGTGACAGGGGAACTGGCAATCAGCCCCAGCATTTT. Its protein is CASSDRGTGNQPQHF.